The entry below describes one T cell receptor (beta chain). Its specificity is not known. This sample was included in a study of immune cell composition in non-small cell lung cancer. Background on the study: Most cases were lung adenocarcinoma or squamous cell carcinoma. Study conclusions and caveats: Roughly 82% of squamous and 33% of adenocarcinoma cases had tumour-associated clones >0.5%.

The normal lung sample lay at least 3 cm, and maximally far, from the tumour. Per germline, CDR1 MNHEY and CDR2 SVGAGI. The V and J ends lost 2 bases and 3 bases, in that order; junction bases with no gene match: 9. CDR3 length equals 16 residues. Some clones are missing from TCRdb's copy, which holds only in-frame ones; the method was immunoSEQ multiplex PCR. The sample includes about 6,700 clones, about two thirds of them seen just once. Sequenced: non-adjacent lung tissue. The rearrangement links TRBV6-5 to TRBJ2-7; 8 bases are shared with TRBD1. The TCR sequence derives from a human donor with non-small cell lung cancer. The CDR3 bases are TGTGCCAGCAGTTACGGATCGGACAGGGCCGACTACGAGCAGTACTTC. Translating it yields CASSYGSDRADYEQYF.